What follows are 10 T cell receptor beta chains derived from one specimen sequenced in a study of OX40 agonist ivuxolimab in advanced cancers. The method was immunoSEQ multiplex PCR; TCRdb's version includes in-frame clones alone and lacks a portion of them. The sample lists about 64,000 clones, 70% to 90% occurring once. The starting material was CD4+ or CD8+ T cells sorted from blood, obtained in a trial of the OX40 agonist ivuxolimab. The receptors were sampled from an adult with an advanced solid tumor such as melanoma, head and neck, liver or kidney cancer.

This chain joins TRBV10-1 and TRBJ2-1; TRBD1 might be the D (5 bases). Germline CDR1 is WNHNN and CDR2 is SYGVQD (reference sequence). The CDR3 length is 16 residues. V was shortened by 7 bases and J by 0 bases, with 16 bases between the two germline ends. CDR3 coding DNA: TGCGCCAGCACCACACAGGTCGGAAGCTCCTACAATGAGCAGTTCTTC. This sequence encodes CASTTQVGSSYNEQFF.

This chain links TRBV10-3 with TRBJ2-1; 14 bases match TRBD2. The CDR3 loop spans 17 amino acids. V trimming: 7 bases; J trimming: 2 bases; junction bases outside the gene matches: 7. The germline gives CDR1 ENHRY, CDR2 SYGVKD. CDR3 residues: CAITGTSGSFTYNEQFF. The CDR3 DNA is TGTGCCATCACTGGGACTAGCGGGAGCTTCACCTACAATGAGCAGTTCTTC.

CDR3 in DNA: TGCGCCAGCAGTGAGGAGGGGCGGACTAACTATGGCTACACCTTC. Translating it yields CASSEEGRTNYGYTF. V gene TRBV10-1 combines with J gene TRBJ1-2, with a possible D match to TRBD1 (5 bases). There are 15 residues in the CDR3. Germline V gives CDR1 WNHNN, CDR2 SYGVQD (reference sequence). Between the trimmed V and J ends, which lost 2 bases and 0 bases, there was a span of 10 bases.

In this sample, this clone turned up many times. The chain is built from TRBV5-4 and TRBJ2-6, with TRBD1 identical over 8 bases. Germline V CDR1 and CDR2: SGHNT, YYREEE (reference sequence). The CDR3 has 15 amino acids. Trimming took 4 bases from V and 2 from J; bases not matched to a gene: 2. CDR3 coding DNA: TGTGCCAGCAGCCCAGGGGGCGCTGGGGCCAACGTCCTGACTTTC. It encodes CASSPGGAGANVLTF.

This clone showed up just a few times. This rearrangement joins TRBV27 to TRBJ1-2; weak D call: TRBD1 (5 bases). Germline V gene data show CDR1 as MNHEY and CDR2 as SMNVEV (reference sequence). Trimming removed 1 base at V and 0 bases at J, with 18 bases between. CDR3 size: 18 residues. The DNA for the CDR3 is TGTGCCAGCAGTTTATTCTCTTCTGCAGGGAGAGCTAACTATGGCTACACCTTC. Translated, it gives CASSLFSSAGRANYGYTF.

This clone was observed a single time. The CDR3 is CASSAQAGTGNHGYTF. CDR3 sequence (DNA): TGTGCCAGTAGTGCGCAGGCGGGAACAGGCAATCATGGCTACACCTTC. The chain carries TRBV19 and TRBJ1-2, with D tentatively TRBD1 (5 bases). CDR1 is LNHDA, CDR2 SQIVND, per germline (reference sequence). The CDR3 totals 16 residues. V was trimmed by 5 bases and J by 6 bases, leaving 22 bases between them.

The chain links TRBV6-5 to TRBJ2-5, with 8 bases identical to TRBD2. Germline V gene sequence: CDR1 MNHEY, CDR2 SVGAGI. The CDR3 length is 14 residues. V gave up 5 bases and J gave up 5 bases; unmatched junction bases: 7. The CDR3 loop reads CASSALTSAETQYF. The CDR3 DNA follows: TGTGCCAGCAGTGCCCTGACTAGCGCCGAGACCCAGTACTTC.

This clone was picked up a small number of times. V usage is TRBV30 and J usage is TRBJ1-5; no definite D call. The germline gives CDR1 GTSNPN, CDR2 SVGIG (reference sequence). Trimming took off 2 bases at V and 2 bases at J, with 7 bases between the two ends. The CDR3 length is 13 residues. CDR3 sequence reads: CAWSLYGNQPQHF. In DNA form, the CDR3 reads TGTGCCTGGAGTCTTTACGGCAATCAGCCCCAGCATTTT.

The gene calls are TRBV2 and TRBJ2-3; D possibly corresponds to TRBD1 (8 bases). The CDR3 consists of 15 residues. V lost 7 bases, J lost 3 bases, and 17 bases lay in between. Germline V gene data show CDR1 as SNHLY and CDR2 as FYNNEI. The CDR3 coding sequence is TGTGCCAGCACTCAAGACAGGGGAGGGACAGATACGCAGTATTTT. Translated: CASTQDRGGTDTQYF.

The rearrangement joins TRBV6-6 to TRBJ1-1; 8 positions match TRBD1. V lost 6 bases and J lost 4; bases outside the gene matches: 7. The germline gives CDR1 MNHNY, CDR2 SVGAGI (reference sequence). This CDR3 region has 14 residues. In DNA form, the CDR3 reads TGTGCCAGCAGCATTACAGGGGGAGGCACTGAAGCTTTCTTT. Its translation: CASSITGGGTEAFF.